These 26 T cell receptor beta chains came from one sample sequenced in a study of blood T cell repertoires in COVID-19. TCRdb's copy holds only in-frame clones and misses some; the assay was immunoSEQ multiplex PCR. The sample yields 95,000 or so clones, roughly four fifths seen once. Sequencing was performed on peripheral blood. These TCRs come from a human donor in a cohort sampled during active COVID-19.

This chain connects TRBV6-6 to TRBJ2-3, with TRBD2 as a possible D gene (6 bases). Germline V gives CDR1 MNHNY, CDR2 SVGAGI (reference sequence). The CDR3 is made up of 15 amino acids. The ends were cut back, 10 bases at V and 3 bases at J, with 20 bases in the middle. The CDR3 bases are TGTGCCACCACCGAGCCCGGGAGTGCTACAGATACGCAGTATTTT. Its protein is CATTEPGSATDTQYF.

This rearrangement joins TRBV23-1 to TRBJ1-2, with D perhaps matching TRBD1 (5 bases). TRBV23-1 falls under the ORF class, with uncertain function. V lost 0 bases and J lost 2, with 16 bases in between. The CDR3 loop spans 17 amino acids. The CDR3 is CASSQSEQAGSNYGYTF. The CDR3 coding sequence is TGCGCCAGCAGTCAATCGGAACAGGCTGGATCGAACTATGGCTACACCTTC.

The chain employs TRBV3-1 (or the pseudogene TRBV3-2) and TRBJ2-1, with 7 bases identical to TRBD2. The CDR3 covers 16 residues. The V gene's germline CDR1 is LGHDT and CDR2 YNNKEL (reference sequence). After removal of 1 base from V and 7 bases from J, the junction contained 10 bases not matched to a gene. This chain's CDR3 is CASSQGGAGVGNEQFF. The CDR3 DNA is TGTGCCAGCAGCCAAGGGGGCGCGGGAGTGGGGAATGAGCAGTTCTTC.

This chain links TRBV5-8 with TRBJ2-7; 7 positions agree with TRBD1. J was trimmed by 1 base and V by 6 bases; bases with no gene match: 4. The CDR3 runs to 13 residues. Germline assignment: CDR1 SGHTS and CDR2 YDEGEE. CDR3 coding DNA: TGTGCCAGCAACGACAGGGTTTCCTACGAGCAGTACTTC. It codes for CASNDRVSYEQYF.

The chain combines TRBV29-1 with TRBJ2-7, with a weak D call TRBD2 (7 bases). Germline V lookup: CDR1 SQVTM, CDR2 ANQGSEA. CDR3 length equals 17 residues. V was clipped by 0 bases and J by 2 bases, with 20 bases between them. The CDR3 DNA reads as TGCAGCGTTGAAGAAGGGGAGGGGGTCTTCGGCCCCTACGAGCAGTACTTC. It is translated as CSVEEGEGVFGPYEQYF.

The CDR3 is CASTPTGTHSGNTIYF. For the CDR3, the DNA is TGCGCCAGCACTCCTACAGGGACCCACTCTGGAAACACCATATATTTT. J is TRBJ1-3 and V is TRBV10-1, with D tentatively TRBD1 (6 bases). CDR3 length: 16 residues. The V gene lost 7 bases and the J gene lost 0 bases, with 16 bases spanning the gap. In germline, CDR1 is WNHNN, CDR2 SYGVQD (reference sequence).

This clone was recorded a few times. The V gene is TRBV25-1, the J gene TRBJ1-1; D is unresolved. V shed 4 bases and J shed 1 base, with 7 bases lying between them. CDR1 and CDR2 (germline): MGHDK, SYGVNS. CDR3 length equals 13 residues. CDR3 sequence (DNA): TGTGCCAGCAGTGTAGCACAGAACACTGAAGCTTTCTTT. It codes for CASSVAQNTEAFF.

The chain recombines TRBV7-9 with TRBJ2-3; no clear D. In germline, CDR1 is SEHNR, CDR2 FQNEAQ (reference sequence). V was trimmed by 2 bases and J by 0 bases, leaving 12 bases between them. The CDR3 totals 16 residues. CDR3 sequence reads: CASSLRGDTSTDTQYF. The CDR3 DNA sequence: TGTGCCAGCAGCTTACGCGGCGATACTAGCACAGATACGCAGTATTTT.

The chain uses TRBV5-6 and TRBJ1-5; D unresolved. The length of the CDR3 is 15 residues. The ends were cut back, 0 bases at V and 0 bases at J, with 7 bases in the middle. CDR1 and CDR2 from the germline V gene are SGHDT and YYEEEE. CDR3 in amino acids: CASSLDRYSNQPQHF. Written as DNA, the CDR3 is TGTGCCAGCAGCTTGGATAGATATAGCAATCAGCCCCAGCATTTT.

This clone occurred once. The chain uses TRBV6-2 or TRBV6-3 and TRBJ2-7, with no clear D. Germline V gene data show CDR1 as MNHEY and CDR2 as SVGEGT. Trimming took off 4 bases at V and 0 bases at J, with 13 bases between the two ends. The CDR3 covers 15 residues. The CDR3 region has the DNA TGTGCCAGCAGTTGGTGGCAGGCCGGCTCCTACGAGCAGTACTTC. Its translation is CASSWWQAGSYEQYF.

The V call is TRBV9, the J call TRBJ2-7, with 13 bases identical to TRBD2. V lost 4 bases and J lost 2; bases outside the gene matches: 3. The length of the CDR3 is 15 residues. Germline V gene data show CDR1 as SGDLS and CDR2 as YYNGEE. CDR3 sequence reads: CASSSGTSGTYEQYF. CDR3 nucleotide sequence: TGTGCCAGCAGCAGTGGGACTAGCGGGACCTACGAGCAGTACTTC.

The genes are TRBV5-1 and TRBJ1-1; 7 bases align to TRBD1. This CDR3 spans 18 amino acids. The V segment lost 0 bases and the J segment 4 bases; nucleotides outside the gene matches: 15. Germline CDR1 is SGHRS and CDR2 is YFSETQ. CDR3 in amino acids: CASSLAVTGEKRSTEAFF. CDR3 in DNA: TGCGCCAGCAGCTTGGCGGTAACAGGGGAAAAAAGGTCCACTGAAGCTTTCTTT.

The chain links TRBV2 to TRBJ2-5, with D possibly TRBD1 on 6 matching bases. CDR3 length: 17 residues. Trimming removed 0 bases at V and 5 bases at J, with 19 bases between. Looked up from germline, CDR1 is SNHLY and CDR2 is FYNNEI. The CDR3 sequence is CASSEAGEKPGVETQYF. In DNA form, the CDR3 reads TGTGCCAGCAGTGAAGCGGGAGAAAAGCCAGGGGTTGAGACCCAGTACTTC.

V usage is TRBV28 and J usage is TRBJ2-1, with 9 bases matching TRBD2. Trimming cost V 1 base and J 3 bases; bases outside gene matches: 4. Germline loops: CDR1 MDHEN, CDR2 SYDVKM. The CDR3 covers 16 residues. The CDR3 region has the DNA TGTGCCAGCAGTTTATCTAGCGGGAATGACTACAATGAGCAGTTCTTC. This sequence encodes CASSLSSGNDYNEQFF.

The chain is built from TRBV19 and TRBJ2-1; D perhaps matches TRBD2 (6 bases). The CDR3 is 17 amino acids. From germline, CDR1 is LNHDA and CDR2 SQIVND (reference sequence). V was trimmed by 5 bases and J by 0 bases, leaving 17 bases between them. The CDR3 spells CASSVFGGATSYNEQFF. For the CDR3, the DNA is TGTGCCAGTAGTGTGTTCGGCGGGGCCACCTCCTACAATGAGCAGTTCTTC.

The rearrangement uses TRBV6-1 and TRBJ1-5; TRBD1 matches at 10 bases. The CDR3 runs 15 residues. In germline, CDR1 is MNHNS, CDR2 SASEGT. Trimming took 3 bases from V and 5 from J; bases not matched to a gene: 4. CDR3 coding DNA: TGTGCCAGCAGTGAGACAGGGGGCGGCTATCAGCCCCAGCATTTT. Translation gives CASSETGGGYQPQHF.

J is TRBJ2-7 and V is TRBV27; 7 positions agree with TRBD1. J gave up 5 bases and V 3 bases, and 10 bases lay outside the gene matches. Per the germline V gene, CDR1 is MNHEY and CDR2 is SMNVEV (reference sequence). This CDR3 spans 15 amino acids. The CDR3 sequence: CASSFGGQPTNEQYF. The CDR3 DNA is TGTGCCAGCAGTTTTGGGGGACAGCCAACTAACGAGCAGTACTTC.

The rearrangement links TRBV2 to TRBJ2-7; 7 bases map to TRBD1. The V gene end was trimmed by 2 bases and the J gene end by 3 bases; junction bases not matched to a gene: 7. Germline CDR1 reads SNHLY; CDR2 reads FYNNEI. The CDR3 consists of 15 residues. CDR3 nucleotides: TGTGCCAGCAGTGAATACGGCCAGGGGGTCTACGAGCAGTACTTC. Translated, it gives CASSEYGQGVYEQYF.

V gene TRBV6-4 combines with J gene TRBJ1-4, with TRBD1 matching 9 bases. The CDR3 sequence is 16 residues long. Per the germline V gene, CDR1 is MRHNA and CDR2 is SNTAGT. V lost 6 bases and J lost 2; bases outside the gene matches: 7. The CDR3 is CASSRQGQGTNEKLFF. As DNA, the CDR3 is TGTGCCAGCAGCCGACAAGGACAGGGGACTAATGAAAAACTGTTTTTT.

This clone turned up a few times. The chain carries TRBV5-1 and TRBJ2-2; TRBD2 matches 9 bases. Germline V gene data show CDR1 as SGHRS and CDR2 as YFSETQ. V shed 0 bases and J 5 bases; nucleotides not matched to a gene: 5. CDR3 length: 16 residues. The CDR3 region is CASSLVAGEGTGELFF. The CDR3 bases are TGCGCCAGCAGCTTGGTAGCGGGAGAAGGTACCGGGGAGCTGTTTTTT.

The chain recombines TRBV9 with TRBJ2-7, with no clear D. The V gene's germline CDR1 is SGDLS and CDR2 YYNGEE. The V and J ends lost 0 bases and 0 bases respectively, with 13 bases between them. This CDR3 is 16 amino acids long. As DNA, the CDR3 is TGTGCCAGCAGCGTAGCTGGCCTAGAGACCTCCTACGAGCAGTACTTC. Amino acids: CASSVAGLETSYEQYF.

The V gene is TRBV28, the J gene TRBJ1-1; a possible D gene is TRBD1 (5 bases). This CDR3 contains 13 residues. CDR1 and CDR2 from the germline V gene are MDHEN and SYDVKM. Trimming left V 5 bases short and J 5 bases short, with 12 bases between. The CDR3 sequence is CASSLPRETEAFF. DNA for the CDR3: TGTGCCAGCAGTCTCCCCAGGGAAACTGAAGCTTTCTTT.

The rearrangement uses TRBV28 and TRBJ1-2, with 10 bases that match TRBD1. Germline lookup yields CDR1 MDHEN and CDR2 SYDVKM. The CDR3 totals 14 residues. Trimming at V came to 5 bases and at J to 10 bases, leaving 10 bases not matched to a gene. Here the CDR3 DNA reads TGTGCCAGCAGTCCGAGGGGACAGGGGTGGGACTACACCTTC. It codes for CASSPRGQGWDYTF.

The V gene is TRBV28, the J gene TRBJ1-2; perhaps TRBD1 as D (5 bases). CDR3 length: 11 amino acids. V was shortened by 7 bases and J by 6 bases, with 9 bases between the two germline ends. In germline, CDR1 is MDHEN, CDR2 SYDVKM. The CDR3 DNA is TGTGCCAGCACCCCAGGGCATGGCTACACCTTC. This codes for CASTPGHGYTF.

The rearrangement uses TRBV5-5 and TRBJ1-4; the match to TRBD1 covers 8 bases. The CDR3 covers 17 residues. The junction had 8 bases not matched to a gene; V was cut back by 0 bases and J by 4 bases. CDR1 and CDR2 from the germline V gene are SGHKS and YYEKEE (reference sequence). CDR3 coding DNA: TGTGCCAGCAGCTTGGCACCGGGACAGGACGTTAATGAAAAACTGTTTTTT. Its translation: CASSLAPGQDVNEKLFF.

Written as DNA, the CDR3 is TGTGCCAGCAGCCGTAGAGGGAGAGTCACTGAAGCTTTCTTT. Its translation: CASSRRGRVTEAFF. This chain links TRBV5-8 with TRBJ1-1; D remains unclear. In germline, CDR1 is SGHTS, CDR2 YDEGEE. The CDR3 spans 14 residues. V shed 4 bases and J shed 4 bases, with 14 bases lying between them. Supplemented by reference TRBV5-8 and TRBJ1-1, the full variable domain reads EAGVTQSPTHLIKTRGQQATLRCSPISGHTSVYWYQQALGLGLQFLLWYDEGEERNRGNFPPRFSGRQFPNYSSELNVNALELEDSALYLCASSRRGRVTEAFFGQGTRLTVV.